The 18 T cell receptor beta chains in this list originate from one sample, sequenced in a study of T cells after somatic rescue of genetic block. Sequencing was performed with immunoSEQ multiplex PCR; in TCRdb, only in-frame clones are kept and a portion is missing. The data contain about 15,000 clones, approximately 70% of them singletons. The sequenced material came from peripheral blood mononuclear cells (PBMCs). The receptor source for this set is a man aged 18 to 30.

In this sample, this clone turned up a few times. V usage is TRBV4-1 and J usage is TRBJ1-2, with a weak D call TRBD1 (5 bases). CDR3 size: 16 residues. V was shortened by 0 bases and J by 4 bases, with 15 bases between the two germline ends. The germline V gene has CDR1 MGHRA and CDR2 YSYEKL. The CDR3 coding sequence is TGCGCCAGCAGCCAAGAGGTCCAGGGAAGGTTCTATGGCTACACCTTC. Amino acids: CASSQEVQGRFYGYTF.

The chain carries TRBV6-1 and TRBJ1-4, with 9 nucleotides matching TRBD1. In germline, CDR1 is MNHNS, CDR2 SASEGT. The CDR3 is made up of 14 amino acids. Unmatched junction bases numbered 7, after V lost 3 bases and J lost 11 bases. CDR3 sequence: CASSDNRGREKLFF. CDR3 in DNA: TGTGCCAGCAGTGATAACAGGGGGCGCGAGAAACTGTTTTTT.

The chain has TRBV5-1 and TRBJ2-3; D is perhaps TRBD2 (6 bases). The germline gives CDR1 SGHRS, CDR2 YFSETQ. The CDR3 spans 15 residues. Trimming cost V 0 bases and J 1 base, with 9 bases left between them. CDR3 amino acids: CASSLVSGGTDTQYF. CDR3 sequence (DNA): TGCGCCAGCAGCTTGGTTTCGGGGGGCACAGATACGCAGTATTTT.

This rearrangement joins TRBV5-1 to TRBJ2-1; tentative D call: TRBD1 (5 bases). Germline V gene lookup returns CDR1 SGHRS and CDR2 YFSETQ. Deletions cut 0 bases from V and 5 bases from J, with 12 bases between. The CDR3 contains 15 residues. CDR3 sequence reads: CASSLATAFHNEQFF. DNA of the CDR3: TGCGCCAGCAGCTTGGCGACAGCTTTTCACAATGAGCAGTTCTTC.

The chain is built from TRBV28 and TRBJ2-1, with 7 bases lining up with TRBD2. V trimming: 2 bases; J trimming: 5 bases; junction bases outside the gene matches: 12. The CDR3 covers 17 residues. Per the germline V gene, CDR1 is MDHEN and CDR2 is SYDVKM. The CDR3 nucleotides are TGTGCCAGCAGTTTAGCCCGGGGGGTAGCGGAACACAATGAGCAGTTCTTC. It encodes CASSLARGVAEHNEQFF.

The chain recombines TRBV28 with TRBJ2-7, with D possibly matching TRBD2 (5 bases). Trimming shortened V by 7 bases and J by 0 bases, and 16 bases separated the two germline ends. The CDR3 sequence is 15 residues long. Germline V CDR1 and CDR2: MDHEN, SYDVKM. This chain's CDR3 is CASISTRAVSYEQYF. The CDR3 bases are TGTGCCAGCATTTCAACGCGAGCGGTCTCCTACGAGCAGTACTTC.

J is TRBJ2-1 and V is TRBV18; a possible D gene is TRBD2 (6 bases). The CDR3 extends over 13 amino acids. Germline CDR1 and CDR2: KGHSH and LQKENI. Trimming pared 5 bases from V and 8 bases from J, leaving 13 bases between. CDR3 loop: CASSVRREDEQFF. For the CDR3, the DNA is TGTGCCAGCTCAGTACGCAGGGAGGATGAGCAGTTCTTC.

This clone is deemed medium-sized. This chain connects TRBV5-4 to TRBJ1-1; D gene uncertain. This CDR3 is built from 13 residues. Trimming shortened V by 5 bases and J by 8 bases, and 16 bases separated the two germline ends. The germline V gene encodes CDR1 SGHNT and CDR2 YYREEE (reference sequence). The CDR3 DNA sequence: TGTGCCAGCAGTTCTTCCGAAGCGCCAGAAGCTTTCTTT. Its translation: CASSSSEAPEAFF.

The rearrangement joins TRBV11-2 to TRBJ2-7, with 8 bases that match TRBD2. CDR3 length equals 13 residues. Trimming at V came to 9 bases and at J to 3 bases, leaving 7 bases not matched to a gene. CDR1 and CDR2 from the germline V gene are SGHAT and FQNNGV. For the CDR3, the DNA is TGTGCCAGTAAAGGGCGGGAGGTCTACGAGCAGTACTTC. Protein product: CASKGREVYEQYF. Variable domain in full (rest from reference TRBV11-2 and TRBJ2-7): EAGVAQSPRYKIIEKRQSVAFWCNPISGHATLYWYQQILGQGPKLLIQFQNNGVVDDSQLPKDRFSAERLKGVDSTLKIQPAKLEDSAVYLCASKGREVYEQYFGPGTRLTVT.

The chain carries TRBV5-5 and TRBJ2-2; 8 bases line up with TRBD1. Losses at the gene ends were 2 bases for V and 6 bases for J; bases not matched to a gene: 15. This CDR3 comprises 18 residues. Germline V CDR1 and CDR2: SGHKS, YYEKEE (reference sequence). CDR3 protein: CASSFGQGARGYAGELFF. CDR3 coding DNA: TGTGCCAGCAGCTTTGGGCAGGGGGCCCGGGGGTACGCCGGGGAGCTGTTTTTT. The whole variable domain, filled in from reference TRBV5-5 and TRBJ2-2, reads DAGVTQSPTHLIKTRGQQVTLRCSPISGHKSVSWYQQVLGQGPQFIFQYYEKEERGRGNFPDRFSARQFPNYSSELNVNALLLGDSALYLCASSFGQGARGYAGELFFGEGSRLTVL.

The chain couples TRBV18 to TRBJ2-2; D gene uncertain. CDR1 and CDR2 from the germline V gene are KGHSH and LQKENI. This CDR3 has 16 amino acids. Trimming pared 3 bases from V and 0 bases from J, leaving 11 bases between. This chain's CDR3 is CASSPRRTANTGELFF. CDR3 DNA sequence: TGTGCCAGCTCACCTAGGCGTACAGCGAACACCGGGGAGCTGTTTTTT.

This chain joins TRBV28 and TRBJ2-1; 8 nucleotides align to TRBD2. V trimming: 1 base; J trimming: 15 bases; junction bases outside the gene matches: 11. The germline V gene encodes CDR1 MDHEN and CDR2 SYDVKM. This CDR3 is 14 amino acids long. In DNA, the CDR3 is TGTGCCAGCAGTTTATATCCGGGACTAGGAACAGGGTTCTTC. Its translation: CASSLYPGLGTGFF.

The chain links TRBV19 to TRBJ2-7, with 7 bases matching TRBD2. CDR3 length: 15 amino acids. CDR1 and CDR2 (germline): LNHDA, SQIVND (reference sequence). The V segment lost 3 bases and the J segment 3 bases; nucleotides outside the gene matches: 8. The CDR3, as DNA: TGTGCCAGTAGTATTAAGGGAGGGTCGGTCTACGAGCAGTACTTC. Amino acid sequence: CASSIKGGSVYEQYF. Complete variable domain (other parts from reference TRBV19 and TRBJ2-7): DGGITQSPKYLFRKEGQNVTLSCEQNLNHDAMYWYRQDPGQGLRLIYYSQIVNDFQKGDIAEGYSVSREKKESFPLTVTSAQKNPTAFYLCASSIKGGSVYEQYFGPGTRLTVT.

This chain links TRBV7-9 with TRBJ2-7, with D uncertain. Per the germline V gene, CDR1 is SEHNR and CDR2 is FQNEAQ (reference sequence). The V end was cut by 11 bases, the J end by 3 bases, with 11 bases between. CDR3 size: 11 residues. The CDR3, as DNA: TGTGCCGCAGGTGGGCTCTACGAGCAGTACTTC. It codes for CAAGGLYEQYF.

The V call is TRBV21-1, the J call TRBJ2-2. TRBV21-1 is termed a pseudogene. CDR3 length: 16 amino acids. The CDR3 loop is CASSGTGRMGTGELFF. The CDR3 DNA is TGTGCCAGCAGCGGGACGGGAAGGATGGGGACCGGGGAGCTGTTTTTT.

The V call is TRBV5-6, the J call TRBJ2-6; 9 nucleotides match TRBD1. V gave up 4 bases and J gave up 0 bases; unmatched junction bases: 5. The CDR3 has 17 amino acids. Germline V lookup: CDR1 SGHDT, CDR2 YYEEEE. The CDR3 nucleotides read TGTGCCAGCAGCCTACAGGGGGCCTTCTCTGGGGCCAACGTCCTGACTTTC. As protein: CASSLQGAFSGANVLTF.

This chain joins TRBV5-4 and TRBJ2-5, with D unclear. Germline V gene data show CDR1 as SGHNT and CDR2 as YYREEE (reference sequence). V lost 1 base, J lost 1 base, and 11 bases lay in between. The CDR3 totals 15 residues. The CDR3 here is CASSLSMAIQETQYF. CDR3 DNA: TGTGCCAGCAGCTTGTCGATGGCCATCCAAGAGACCCAGTACTTC.

The chain carries TRBV14 and TRBJ2-1; 9 nucleotides match TRBD2. Losses at the gene ends were 6 bases for V and 1 base for J; bases not matched to a gene: 4. This CDR3 has 15 residues. Per germline, CDR1 SGHDN and CDR2 FVKESK. As DNA, the CDR3 is TGTGCCAGCAGGTCGACTAGCGGTTCCTACAATGAGCAGTTCTTC. Translation gives CASRSTSGSYNEQFF.